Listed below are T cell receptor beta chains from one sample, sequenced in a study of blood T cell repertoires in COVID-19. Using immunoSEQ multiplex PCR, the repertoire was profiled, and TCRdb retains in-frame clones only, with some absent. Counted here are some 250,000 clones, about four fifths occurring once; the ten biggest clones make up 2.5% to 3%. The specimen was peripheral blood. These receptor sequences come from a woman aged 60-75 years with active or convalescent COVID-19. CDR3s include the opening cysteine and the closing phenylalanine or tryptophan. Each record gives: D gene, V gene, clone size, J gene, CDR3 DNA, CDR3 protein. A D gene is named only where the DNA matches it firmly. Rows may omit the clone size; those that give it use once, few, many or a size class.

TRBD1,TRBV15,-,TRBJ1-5,TGTGCCACCAGTCAGGGGGCGAGGGCCGGGGGTCAGCCCCAGCATTTT,CATSQGARAGGQPQHF
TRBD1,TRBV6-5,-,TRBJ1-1,TGTGCCAGCAGGGGACAGGGGAGGACTGAAGCTTTCTTT,CASRGQGRTEAFF
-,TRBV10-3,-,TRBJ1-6,TGTGCCACCGGGAGCGGGCCCCTCCACTTT,CATGSGPLHF
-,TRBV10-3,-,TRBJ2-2,TGTGCCATCAAGGGGCGAGACGCGGAAAACACCGGGGAGCTGTTTTTT,CAIKGRDAENTGELFF
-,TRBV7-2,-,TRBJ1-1,TGTGCCAGCAGCTTAGGTTCGGGAGCCATAAGAGGAAACACTGAAGCTTTCTTT,CASSLGSGAIRGNTEAFF
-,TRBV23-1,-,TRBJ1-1,TGCGCCAGCAGTCGCCGGACAGCGAACACTGAAGCTTTCTTT,CASSRRTANTEAFF
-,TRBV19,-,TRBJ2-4,TGTGCCAGTAGTATGGGACGGGGGATTAAAAACATTCAGTACTTC,CASSMGRGIKNIQYF
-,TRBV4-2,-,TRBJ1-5,TGTGCCAGCAGAGGGCCCGGGAGTCATCAGCCCCAGCATTTT,CASRGPGSHQPQHF
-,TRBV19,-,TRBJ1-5,TGTGCCAGTAGTATAGCCACCAGGGCGAGCAATCAGCCCCAGCATTTT,CASSIATRASNQPQHF
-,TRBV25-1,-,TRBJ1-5,TGTGCCAGCAGTGCGGGGTCTAATCAGCCCCAGCATTTT,CASSAGSNQPQHF
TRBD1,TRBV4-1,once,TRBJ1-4,TGCGCCAGCAGCCAGGTGGGACAGGGAGATGAAAAACTGTTTTTT,CASSQVGQGDEKLFF
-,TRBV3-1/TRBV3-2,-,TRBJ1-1,TGTGCCAGCAGCAGGCTAGATGGGACTGAAGCTTTCTTT,CASSRLDGTEAFF
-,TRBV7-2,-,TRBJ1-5,TGTGCCAGCAGCATTGACACCAATCAGCCCCAGCATTTT,CASSIDTNQPQHF
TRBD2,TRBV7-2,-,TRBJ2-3,TGTGCCAGCTCTAGCGGGTGGGGGGGTACGCAGTATTTT,CASSSGWGGTQYF
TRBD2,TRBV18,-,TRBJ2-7,TGTGCCAGCTCACCACCGCGGGGGAGCTACGAGCAGTACTTC,CASSPPRGSYEQYF
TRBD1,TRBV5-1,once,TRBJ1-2,TGCGCCAGCAGCACCGGGACAGTTGGTCTCGGTAGTGGCTACACCTTC,CASSTGTVGLGSGYTF